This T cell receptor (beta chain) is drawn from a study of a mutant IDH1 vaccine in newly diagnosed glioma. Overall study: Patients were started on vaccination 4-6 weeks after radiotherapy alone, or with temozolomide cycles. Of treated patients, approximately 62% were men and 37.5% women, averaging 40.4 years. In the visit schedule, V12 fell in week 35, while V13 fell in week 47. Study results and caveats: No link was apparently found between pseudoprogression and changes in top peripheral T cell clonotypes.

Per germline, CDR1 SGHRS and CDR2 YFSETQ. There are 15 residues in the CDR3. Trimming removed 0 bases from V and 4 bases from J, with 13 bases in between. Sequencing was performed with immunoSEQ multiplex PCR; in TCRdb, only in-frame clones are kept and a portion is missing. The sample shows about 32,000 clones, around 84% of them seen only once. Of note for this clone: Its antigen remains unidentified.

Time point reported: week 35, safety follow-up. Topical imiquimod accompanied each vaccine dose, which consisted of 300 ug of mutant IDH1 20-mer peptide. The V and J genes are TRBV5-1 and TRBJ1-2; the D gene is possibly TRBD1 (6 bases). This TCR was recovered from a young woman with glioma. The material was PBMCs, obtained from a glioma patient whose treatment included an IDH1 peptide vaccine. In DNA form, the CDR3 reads TGCGCCAGCAGCTTGGAGGGGCAGGGGAGCTATGGCTACACCTTC. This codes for CASSLEGQGSYGYTF. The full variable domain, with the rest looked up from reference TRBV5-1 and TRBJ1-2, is KAGVTQTPRYLIKTRGQQVTLSCSPISGHRSVSWYQQTPGQGLQFLFEYFSETQRNKGNFPGRFSGRQFSNSRSEMNVSTLELGDSALYLCASSLEGQGSYGYTFGSGTRLTVV.